This paragraph covers one T cell receptor beta chain sequence. The sample holds many counts of this clonotype. What this receptor recognizes is not known. Base quality data are lacking; no much larger clone is found one base away. These data originate in a study of glioma-infiltrating T cells (dated by TCRdb to about 2016). Some background on the complete study: TCR alpha- and beta-chain repertoires were sequenced from glioma tissue, non-neoplastic brain tissue and matched peripheral blood mononuclear cells. To gauge divergence between tissue and blood T-cell populations, every tissue-infiltrating repertoire was compared against the peripheral blood repertoire from the same patient. The paired cohort was made up of three low-grade glioma patients, eight primary glioblastoma patients and three non-glioma patients who contributed non-neoplastic brain tissue.

The iRepertoire nested amplicon-rescue multiplex PCR (arm-PCR) platform was used to amplify TCR alpha and beta CDR3 regions from RNA. For one-step reverse transcription and amplification, about 90-400 ng of tissue mRNA or PBMC total RNA was used as input. After bead purification, a secondary multiplex PCR added Illumina adapters, and libraries were gel-purified between 200 and 400 bp. Internal 6-nucleotide barcodes were carried by the libraries and were used for demultiplexing. Sequencing of the libraries was done on an Illumina MiSeq using 2x220 or 2x250 nucleotide paired-end reads. Under the source paper's analysis protocol: Paired reads were merged using FLASH 1.2.11 and were aligned to the GRCh37 human genome using BWA-MEM, after which TRA and TRB reads were extracted. V and J assignment used an IMGT-derived reference of cassette sequences and CDR3 motifs that included pseudogenes. Three-frame translation of reads was performed, and productive CDR3s were defined as those with a C...FGXG motif and no stop codons. Clonotypes were defined as unique combinations of V-J cassette pair and CDR3 amino acid sequence. Hamming distance filtering was applied to reads, with thresholds set by the sequence error rate of each sample in mapped regions. TCRdb ran its own pipeline on the public reads, namely fastp trimming at Q25 and MiXCR clone calling, and kept in-frame beta chains. Each CDR3 protein appears once, grouped with its most common genes and DNA. TCRdb's processing, not the authors' own work, is the source of the V and J calls. The sample table shows approximately 89,000 distinct CDR3 sequences, and 20% to 25% are seen once. More than 6.5% of the sample goes to the ten largest clones.

Paper-wide results and their limitations: The group comparisons were based on small numbers of patients: three non-neoplastic, three low-grade glioma and about eight glioblastoma patients. Very few CDR3 sequences were shared between tissue and blood, attributed to high CDR3 diversity and limited sampling. In non-neoplastic patients, VJ-independent divergence between tissue and blood fell below expectation, whereas in all gliomas, and especially in low-grade gliomas, the divergence rose above expectation.

From the germline V gene, CDR1 is MNHNS and CDR2 is SASEGT. V is pared back by 6 bases and J by 5 bases, with 10 bases lying between the germline termini. The CDR3, from cysteine to phenylalanine, totals 12 residues. Kept here is only the CDR3 DNA, which spans 36 bases and is read in frame from base 1. Sequenced input: glioma tissue, nonneoplastic brain tissue, or PBMCs (not recorded which). The sequence was collected from a human donor with low-grade glioma or glioblastoma, undergoing nonglioma brain surgery, or in good health (not recorded which). In this chain, TRBV6-1 is recombined with TRBJ1-1; the D gene is possibly TRBD1, with 6 bases matching. CDR3 protein: CASRGTSTEAFF. The DNA sequence reads TGTGCCAGCAGGGGGACATCAACTGAAGCTTTCTTT.